The T cell receptor beta chain described here comes from a study of T cell responses to AZD1222 COVID-19 vaccine. Study in general: Second-dose groups at about 4 or about 12 weeks were pooled. Whole-study findings and limits: Donors skewed white British and female; clonal diversity was possibly underestimated. Repertoire sampling was restricted to post-peak T cell response timepoints.

Notes on this clone: Its cognate antigen is unknown.

TCRdb's table, derived via immunoSEQ multiplex PCR, lists solely in-frame clones and lacks some. The sample has 200,000 to 300,000 clones; approximately 95% are singletons. The material sequenced was peripheral blood, taken on day 0 of AZD1222 vaccination. This receptor was obtained from an adult in good health.

CDR3: CASSQGRAGNQPQHF. For the CDR3, the DNA is TGCGCCAGCAGCCAAGGTAGGGCCGGAAATCAGCCCCAGCATTTT. The rearrangement links TRBV4-1 to TRBJ1-5; D is ambiguous. CDR1 is MGHRA, CDR2 YSYEKL, per germline. This CDR3 region has 15 residues. V shed 1 base and J shed 4 bases, with 11 bases lying between them.